This TCR beta chain was captured in a study of CD8+CD57+ T cells in acquired aplastic anemia. Whole-study context: Each DNA sample taken from sorted CD4+ and CD8+ cells came to about 3.2 ug on average.

General observations from the study: Sharing between patients and controls was observed for roughly 29 CD8+ CDR3 sequences. Patients showed no significant difference from controls in CD8+ Simpson's diversity.

This clonotype was found many times. Its antigen is unidentified. CDR3 length: 13 residues. V dropped 0 bases and J dropped 4 bases, with 4 bases sitting between them. The V gene's germline CDR1 is LGHNA and CDR2 YSLEER. Genomic DNA, serving as template, underwent TCR beta VDJ and CDR3 profiling. In TCRdb, the reads were re-called with MiXCR into one record per CDR3 protein. The table has approximately 220,000 distinct CDR3 sequences, approximately 45% seen once; the top ten hold 7.8%. Whoever was chosen for sequencing had shown CD8+CD57+ cell expansion by flow cytometry. Blood was sampled before the patients had received any therapy.

The clonotype comes from a human donor with aplastic anemia. Sequenced material: sorted CD4+, CD8+, or CD8+CD57+ T cells (not recorded which) from PBMCs. The rearrangement links TRBV4-3 to TRBJ1-5, with D unresolved. CDR3 protein: CASSQDENQPQHF. CDR3 nucleotide sequence: TGCGCCAGCAGCCAAGATGAAAATCAGCCCCAGCATTTT.